Listed below are T cell receptor beta chains from one sample, sequenced in a study of read filtering for tumor transcriptome and immune sequencing. MiXCR, run by TCRdb on the reads, gives a single entry per CDR3 protein. Of approximately 150,000 distinct CDR3 sequences listed, under 15% were seen once; the top ten hold 8% to 9%. Sequenced material: a population of CD138-negative cells sorted from bone marrow. The receptors were sampled from a donor at least 40 years old with multiple myeloma. CDR3s include the opening cysteine and the closing phenylalanine or tryptophan. The order of the fields is V gene, J gene, D gene, clone size, CDR3 length, CDR3 DNA, CDR3 protein. D genes are given only for firm matches. Part of the rows lack a size; the others show once, few, many or a class for expanded clones.

V: TRBV4-2
J: TRBJ2-2
D: TRBD2
size: few
length: 18
DNA: TGTGCCAGCAGCCAAGATGCGGCGGGAGGGCCCGGTGACGGGGAGCTGTTTTTT
CDR3: CASSQDAAGGPGDGELFF

V: TRBV6-2/TRBV6-3
J: TRBJ1-5
D: -
size: once
length: 14
DNA: TGTGCCAGCAGGGACGGGATAGTTCATCAGCCCCAGCATTTT
CDR3: CASRDGIVHQPQHF

V: TRBV29-1
J: TRBJ2-2
D: TRBD2
size: few
length: 14
DNA: TGCAGCGTGCCAGCGGGAGGGAGGACCGGGGAGCTGTTTTTT
CDR3: CSVPAGGRTGELFF

V: TRBV4-3
J: TRBJ2-1
D: TRBD2
size: many
length: 16
DNA: TGCGCCAGCAGCTCCCGTAAAGCGGGAGGGGTAGATGAGCAGTTCTTC
CDR3: CASSSRKAGGVDEQFF

V: TRBV27
J: TRBJ2-3
D: -
size: many
length: 14
DNA: TGTGCCAGCGGTCACAGGCCTAGCACAGATACGCAGTATTTT
CDR3: CASGHRPSTDTQYF

V: TRBV19
J: TRBJ2-1
D: TRBD2
size: many
length: 17
DNA: TGTGCCAGTAGTATACGGACTAGCGGGAACCCCTACAATGAGCAGTTCTTC
CDR3: CASSIRTSGNPYNEQFF

V: TRBV4-1
J: TRBJ1-5
D: TRBD1
size: many
length: 15
DNA: TGCGCCAGCAGCCAAGATAGGACAGGGAATCAGCCCCAGCATTTT
CDR3: CASSQDRTGNQPQHF

V: TRBV20-1
J: TRBJ2-1
D: -
size: many
length: 15
DNA: TGCAGTGCTAGAGATCATGGCGCCCCTACGGATGAGCAGTTCTTC
CDR3: CSARDHGAPTDEQFF

V: TRBV27
J: TRBJ2-3
D: TRBD2
size: many
length: 18
DNA: TGTGCCAGCAGTTCACCTCGTGCCCTAGCGGGAGTAAGCGATACGCAGTATTTT
CDR3: CASSSPRALAGVSDTQYF

V: TRBV5-1
J: TRBJ1-1
D: TRBD1
size: many
length: 17
DNA: TGCGCCAGCAGCGCGGGGGTACAGGGGGCCTGGAACACTGAAGCTTTCTTT
CDR3: CASSAGVQGAWNTEAFF

V: TRBV7-2
J: TRBJ1-3
D: -
size: -
length: 14
DNA: TGTGCCAGCAGCTTCAGAAGCTCTGGAAACACCATATATTTT
CDR3: CASSFRSSGNTIYF

V: TRBV4-2
J: TRBJ1-1
D: -
size: many
length: 15
DNA: TGTGCCAGCAGCCAAGACTCCGGGGAGAACACTGAAGCTTTCTTT
CDR3: CASSQDSGENTEAFF

V: TRBV2
J: TRBJ2-4
D: -
size: many
length: 16
DNA: TGTGCCAGCAGTGAGAGGGGGACCGTTGCCAAAAACATTCAGTACTTC
CDR3: CASSERGTVAKNIQYF

V: TRBV20-1
J: TRBJ2-7
D: -
size: many
length: 14
DNA: TGCAGTGCTAGAGGGGCAAATGTTGCCTACGAGCAGTACTTC
CDR3: CSARGANVAYEQYF

V: TRBV27
J: TRBJ2-1
D: -
size: many
length: 15
DNA: TGTGCCAGCAGTTTATTGGAAGGGCCTTACAATGAGCAGTTCTTC
CDR3: CASSLLEGPYNEQFF

V: TRBV6-2/TRBV6-3
J: TRBJ2-1
D: TRBD2
size: -
length: 14
DNA: TGTGCCAGCAGATATAGCGGGAGCCGAAATGGGCAGTTCTTC
CDR3: CASRYSGSRNGQFF

V: TRBV7-9
J: TRBJ2-3
D: TRBD2
size: many
length: 16
DNA: TGTGCCAGCAGCTCCAGACTAGCGGCTAGCACAGATACGCAGTATTTT
CDR3: CASSSRLAASTDTQYF

V: TRBV7-9
J: TRBJ2-1
D: -
size: many
length: 16
DNA: TGTGCCAGCAGCGCCATCGGGAGTGGGTCCTACAATGAGCAGTTCTTC
CDR3: CASSAIGSGSYNEQFF

V: TRBV12-3/TRBV12-4
J: TRBJ1-1
D: -
size: many
length: 14
DNA: TGTGCCAGCAGTCCAGACAGAAAGAACACTGAAGCTTTCTTT
CDR3: CASSPDRKNTEAFF

V: TRBV14
J: TRBJ2-5
D: -
size: few
length: 15
DNA: TGTGCCAGCAGCCAAAGGACATGGGAGTGGGAGACCCAGTACTTC
CDR3: CASSQRTWEWETQYF

V: TRBV20-1
J: TRBJ2-1
D: TRBD2
size: many
length: 17
DNA: TGCAGTGCTACCGGGACTAGCGGGTCAAGCTCCTACAATGAGCAGTTCTTC
CDR3: CSATGTSGSSSYNEQFF

V: TRBV9
J: TRBJ2-4
D: -
size: -
length: 16
DNA: TGTGCCAGCAGCCCCAGAAGTGATCTAGCCAAAAACATTCAGTACTTC
CDR3: CASSPRSDLAKNIQYF